This TCR beta chain was obtained from a study of blood T cell repertoires in COVID-19. Across the study: Specimens from acute and convalescent COVID-19 originated in the United States, Italy and Spain. T cells, B-cell-depleted T cells, or PBMCs supplied cDNA or gDNA.

Authors' methods: Cell counts per sample came from amplifying reference gene primers. Method: immunoSEQ multiplex PCR; TCRdb's copy keeps in-frame clones and lacks some. The V and J calls and the clone size are those of that table, but D and trimming were determined from the DNA. The sample consists of 110,000 to 150,000 clones, around four fifths of them appearing once. CDR1 is KGHSH and CDR2 is LQKENI in the germline V gene. Trimming at V came to 3 bases and at J to 10 bases, leaving 6 bases not matched to a gene. This CDR3 spans 13 amino acids. The gene calls are TRBV18 and TRBJ1-2; 9 positions match TRBD1. The specimen was peripheral blood. The receptor's source is a human donor in a cohort sampled during active COVID-19. CDR3 region: CASSPPGQGSYTF. The CDR3 DNA reads as TGTGCCAGCTCACCCCCGGGACAGGGATCCTACACCTTC.